This T cell receptor (beta chain) was recovered during a study of early T cells in non-severe SARS-CoV-2 infection. Individual cDNA molecules carried attached unique molecular identifiers. TCRdb analysed the 5' RACE reads with MiXCR anew, one entry per CDR3 protein. The data hold about 80,000 distinct CDR3 sequences, with around 17% observed a single time. The CDR3 is 16 amino acids. Germline CDR1 SEHNR, CDR2 FQNEAQ (reference sequence). V was pared by 7 bases and J by 0 bases, with 18 bases between. There are many counts of this clonotype. The sequence was collected from an adult who was a healthcare worker with PCR-confirmed SARS-CoV-2 infection or an uninfected control (not recorded which). Sequencing was performed on whole blood. The rearrangement joins TRBV7-9 to TRBJ2-5; D remains unclear. The chain's CDR3 is CASTPPPELNQETQYF. CDR3 DNA: TGTGCCAGCACCCCGCCCCCAGAACTGAACCAAGAGACCCAGTACTTC. Full variable domain (rest looked up from reference TRBV7-9 and TRBJ2-5): DTGVSQNPRHKITKRGQNVTFRCDPISEHNRLYWYRQTLGQGPEFLTYFQNEAQLEKSRLLSDRFSAERPKGSFSTLEIQRTEQGDSAMYLCASTPPPELNQETQYFGPGTRLLVL.